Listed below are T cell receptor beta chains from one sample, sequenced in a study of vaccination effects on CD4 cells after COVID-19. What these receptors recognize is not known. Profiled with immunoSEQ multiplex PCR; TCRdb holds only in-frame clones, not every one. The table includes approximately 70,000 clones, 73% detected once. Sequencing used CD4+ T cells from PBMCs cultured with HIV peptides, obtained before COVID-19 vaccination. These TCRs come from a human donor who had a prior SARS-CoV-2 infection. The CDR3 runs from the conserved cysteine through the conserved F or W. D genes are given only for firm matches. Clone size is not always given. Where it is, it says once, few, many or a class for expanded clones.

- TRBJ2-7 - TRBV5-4 TGTGCCAGCAGCTTTTCCGGGCCCTACGAGCAGTACTTC CASSFSGPYEQYF
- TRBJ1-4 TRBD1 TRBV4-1 TGCGCCAGCAGCCAAGATATGAGAGGGGGCTCGGGTGAAAAACTGTTTTTT CASSQDMRGGSGEKLFF
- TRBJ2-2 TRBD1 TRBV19 TGTGCCAGTAGTATTTTGGACAGGGGGGTCACCGGGGAGCTGTTTTTT CASSILDRGVTGELFF
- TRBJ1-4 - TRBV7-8 TGTGCCAGCAGCTTATTAGTTAATGAAAAACTGTTTTTT CASSLLVNEKLFF
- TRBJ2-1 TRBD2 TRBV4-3 TGCGCCAGCAGCCGACAACTAGCGGGGCCCTACAATGAGCAGTTCTTC CASSRQLAGPYNEQFF
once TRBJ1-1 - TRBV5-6 TGTGCCAGCAGCACAGTCACGGGTCACTCGAACACTGAAGCTTTCTTT CASSTVTGHSNTEAFF
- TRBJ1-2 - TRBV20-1 TGCAGTGCTAGTACAGAGATCTATGGCTACACCTTC CSASTEIYGYTF
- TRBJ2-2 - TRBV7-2 TGTGCCAGCAGCTTAGTAAGGGGCGGGAACACCGGGGAGCTGTTTTTT CASSLVRGGNTGELFF
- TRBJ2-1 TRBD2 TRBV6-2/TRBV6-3 TGTGCCAGCAGCGAGAGCGGGATCTCCTACAATGAGCAGTTCTTC CASSESGISYNEQFF
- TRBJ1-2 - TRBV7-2 TGTGCCAGCAGCCCCGCGTTGGAGGGCCGCTATGGCTACACCTTC CASSPALEGRYGYTF
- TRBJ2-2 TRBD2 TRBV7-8 TGTGCCAGCAGCTTAGCGGGGCGGGAGGGGGCCGGGGAGCTGTTTTTT CASSLAGREGAGELFF
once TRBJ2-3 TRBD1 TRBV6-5 TGTGCCAGCCCGACAGGGGCTAGCACAGATACGCAGTATTTT CASPTGASTDTQYF
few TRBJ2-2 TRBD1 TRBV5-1 TGCGCCAGCAGCTTCCAACAGGGGGCGAGCACCGGGGAGCTGTTTTTT CASSFQQGASTGELFF
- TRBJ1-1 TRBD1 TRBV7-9 TGTGCCAGCAGCTCTGGGACAGGGGGCTTCACTGAAGCTTTCTTT CASSSGTGGFTEAFF
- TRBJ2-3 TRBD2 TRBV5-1 TGCGCCAGCAGCTTGGGGCGGCGGGGGGGCCCAAGCACAGATACGCAGTATTTT CASSLGRRGGPSTDTQYF
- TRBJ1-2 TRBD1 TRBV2 TGTGCCAGCAGGGGACAGGGGTTAGATGGCTACACCTTC CASRGQGLDGYTF
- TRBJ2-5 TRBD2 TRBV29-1 TGCAGCGTTGATCCCCTAGCGGGGGTACAAGAGACCCAGTACTTC CSVDPLAGVQETQYF
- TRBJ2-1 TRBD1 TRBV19 TGTGCCAGTAGTAGGGACAGGGCATACAATGAGCAGTTCTTC CASSRDRAYNEQFF
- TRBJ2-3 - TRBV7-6 TGTGCCAGCAGCTCCCGTAGCGGCGACACAGATACGCAGTATTTT CASSSRSGDTDTQYF
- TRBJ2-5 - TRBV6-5 TGTGCCAGCAGAGCGTGGGGGCAAGAGACCCAGTACTTC CASRAWGQETQYF
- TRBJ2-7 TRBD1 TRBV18 TGTGCCAGCTCACCACTCGCGGCAGGGGGTGACTACGAGCAGTACTTC CASSPLAAGGDYEQYF
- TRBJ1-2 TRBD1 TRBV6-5 TGTGCCAGCAGGGCAGGGGGCGCGAACTATGGCTACACCTTC CASRAGGANYGYTF
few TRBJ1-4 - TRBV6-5 TGTGCCAGCAGTACCGTCCCCCTGGTTGAAAAACTGTTTTTT CASSTVPLVEKLFF
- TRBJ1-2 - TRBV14 TGTGCCAGCAGCCAAGATTGGGGGCAGAGCAACTATGGCTACACCTTC CASSQDWGQSNYGYTF
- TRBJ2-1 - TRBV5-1 TGCGCCAGCAGCTTGGGTAGGGAGCTTGGGTTGATCTTC CASSLGRELGLIF
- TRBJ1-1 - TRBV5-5 TGTGCCAGCAAATTGGGCAGGGCAAACACTGAAGCTTTCTTT CASKLGRANTEAFF
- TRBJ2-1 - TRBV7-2 TGTGCCAGCAGCATTCTAGCCCAACCTCTGTTCTTC CASSILAQPLFF
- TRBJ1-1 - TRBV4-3 TGCGCCAGCAGCCAAGTAGTAGAAGGGGTCCCCACTGAAGCTTTCTTT CASSQVVEGVPTEAFF
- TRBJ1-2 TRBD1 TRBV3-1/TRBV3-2 TGTGCCAGCAGCCAAGGGACAGGGATTAACTATGGCTACACCTTC CASSQGTGINYGYTF
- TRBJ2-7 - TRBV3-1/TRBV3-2 TGTGCCAGCAGCCAAGCCCCCAGGGACTCCTACGAGCAGTACTTC CASSQAPRDSYEQYF
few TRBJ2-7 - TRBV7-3 TGTGCCAGCAGCCCAGGGCGCGGGAACTACGAGCAGTACTTC CASSPGRGNYEQYF
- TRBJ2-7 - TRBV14 TGTGCCAGCAGCCAAGGGGGTAGCGGCGCCCCCTACGAGCAGTACTTC CASSQGGSGAPYEQYF
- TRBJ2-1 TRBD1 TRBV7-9 TGTGCCAGCAGTTTCAGAACAGGGACAGGAGTCAATGAGCAGTTCTTC CASSFRTGTGVNEQFF
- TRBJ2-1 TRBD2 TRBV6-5 TGTGCCAGCAGCCCAGGACTAGCGGGGGTGGTGGGGCAGTTCTTC CASSPGLAGVVGQFF
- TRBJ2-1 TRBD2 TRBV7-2 TGTGCCAGCAGCTTCCCGTCACTAGCGGGCAGCTCCTACAATGAGCAGTTCTTC CASSFPSLAGSSYNEQFF
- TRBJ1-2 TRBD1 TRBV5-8 TGTGCCAGCAGCTCAGGACAGGGGGCGTCGGACTATGGCTACACCTTC CASSSGQGASDYGYTF
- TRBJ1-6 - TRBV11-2 TGTGCCAGCAGCTTAGGTGCGCAGGAAGATAATTCACCCCTCCACTTT CASSLGAQEDNSPLHF
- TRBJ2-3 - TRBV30 TGTGCCTGGATCCATGGGGGGATCTCAACTAGCACAGATACGCAGTATTTT CAWIHGGISTSTDTQYF
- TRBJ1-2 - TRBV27 TGTGCCACCCGTAGGGGGGGCCACTATGGCTACACCTTC CATRRGGHYGYTF
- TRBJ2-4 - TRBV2 TGTGCCAGCAGTGACAGGAGATCCAAAAACATTCAGTACTTC CASSDRRSKNIQYF
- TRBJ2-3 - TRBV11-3 TGTGCCAGCAGCTTTGCCCGGGGTAGCGGTAGCACAGATACGCAGTATTTT CASSFARGSGSTDTQYF
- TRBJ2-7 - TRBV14 TGTGCCAGCAGCCGCCAGATAGGTGGGAGCAGGGGAAAGGGGGAGCAGTACTTC CASSRQIGGSRGKGEQYF
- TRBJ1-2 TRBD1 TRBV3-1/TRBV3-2 TGTGCCAGCAGCCAAGATGACAGGGGAGGTGGCTACACCTTC CASSQDDRGGGYTF
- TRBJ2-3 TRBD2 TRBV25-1 TGTGCCAGCACTAGGACTAGCCAGGGGGATACGCAGTATTTT CASTRTSQGDTQYF
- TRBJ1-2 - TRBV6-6 TGTGCCAGCAGTTACAGGGATGGCTACACCTTC CASSYRDGYTF
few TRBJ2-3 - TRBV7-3 TGTGCCAGCAGCTCCCAGCCCATTCTAGTACCAGAAGCAGATACGCAGTATTTT CASSSQPILVPEADTQYF
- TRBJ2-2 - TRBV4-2 TGTGCCAGCAGCCATGAGGGAGAGTACACCGGGGAGCTGTTTTTT CASSHEGEYTGELFF
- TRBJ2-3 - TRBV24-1 TGTGCCACCAGTGGGCAGTTGGATACGCAGTATTTT CATSGQLDTQYF
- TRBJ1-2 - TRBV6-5 TGTGCCAGCAGTTACGGGGGTAACTATGGCTACACCTTC CASSYGGNYGYTF
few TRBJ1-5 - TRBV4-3 TGCGCCAGCAGCCAAGATGTGGGTACCGGGCAGCCCCAGCATTTT CASSQDVGTGQPQHF
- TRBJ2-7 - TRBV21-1 TGTGCCAGCAGCAAACCAGGCGACGAGCAGTACTTC CASSKPGDEQYF
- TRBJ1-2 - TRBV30 TGTGCCTGGAGTTTGAGGCACTATGGCTACACCTTC CAWSLRHYGYTF
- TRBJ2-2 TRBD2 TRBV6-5 TGTGCCAGCAGAGGGACTAGCGGTAACACCGGGGAGCTGTTTTTT CASRGTSGNTGELFF
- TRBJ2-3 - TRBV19 TGTGCCAGTAGTATCTCTCCCAGCACAGATACGCAGTATTTT CASSISPSTDTQYF
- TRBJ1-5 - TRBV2 TGTGCCAGCAGTGAATTAGGTACGGTAGGCAATCAGCCCCAGCATTTT CASSELGTVGNQPQHF
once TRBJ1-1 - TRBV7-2 TGTGCCAGCAGCTTAGCGGGCCGGGGTGACACTGAAGCTTTCTTT CASSLAGRGDTEAFF
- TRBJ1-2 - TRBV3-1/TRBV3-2 TGTGCCAGCAGCCAAGAGACCCGGACACGGAACTATGGCTACACCTTC CASSQETRTRNYGYTF
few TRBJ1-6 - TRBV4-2 TGTGCCAGCAGCCAAGATAATCTGGTTCACGGGCAGTTATCAAAGCCCCTCCACTTT CASSQDNLVHGQLSKPLHF
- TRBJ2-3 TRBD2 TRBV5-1 TGCGCCAGCAGCGAGCGGGGGGACACAGATACGCAGTATTTT CASSERGDTDTQYF